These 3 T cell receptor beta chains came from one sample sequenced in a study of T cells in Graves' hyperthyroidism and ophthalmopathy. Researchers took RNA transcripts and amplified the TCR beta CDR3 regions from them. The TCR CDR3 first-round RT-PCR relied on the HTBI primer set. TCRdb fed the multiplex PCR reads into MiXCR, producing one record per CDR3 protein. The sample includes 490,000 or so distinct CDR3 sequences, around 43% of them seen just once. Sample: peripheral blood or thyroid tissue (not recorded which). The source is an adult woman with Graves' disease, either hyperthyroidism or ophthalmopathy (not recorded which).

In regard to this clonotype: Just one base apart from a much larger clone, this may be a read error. CDR3 DNA sequence: TGTGCCAGCAGCCTTTATTACAGGGGGCTTGCCGAGGACACTGAAGCTTTCTTT. Translated, it gives CASSLYYRGLAEDTEAFF. The chain links TRBV14 to TRBJ1-1, with 9 bases matching TRBD1. In germline, CDR1 is SGHDN, CDR2 FVKESK. This CDR3 has 18 residues. V was pared by 4 bases and J by 3 bases, with 15 bases of the junction left unmatched.

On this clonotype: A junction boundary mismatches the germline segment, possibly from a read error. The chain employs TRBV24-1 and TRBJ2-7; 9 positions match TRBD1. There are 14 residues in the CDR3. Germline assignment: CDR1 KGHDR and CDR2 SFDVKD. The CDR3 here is CASSYAGTGREQYF. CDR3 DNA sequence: TGTGCCAGCAGTTACGCCGGGACAGGGCGCGAGCAGTACTTC.

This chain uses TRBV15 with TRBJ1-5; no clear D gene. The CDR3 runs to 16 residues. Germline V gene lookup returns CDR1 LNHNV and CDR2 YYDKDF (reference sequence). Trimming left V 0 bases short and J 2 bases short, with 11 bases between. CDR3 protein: CATSRDKSAGNQPQHF. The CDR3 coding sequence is TGTGCCACCAGCAGAGATAAGAGCGCGGGCAATCAGCCCCAGCATTTT.